These 30 T cell receptor beta chains were sequenced from one sample in a study of T cell changes during pregnancy in multiple sclerosis. Using immunoSEQ multiplex PCR, the repertoire was profiled, and TCRdb retains in-frame clones only, with some absent. Here the sample spans about 40,000 clones, around 93% being singletons. Specimen: CD4+ T cells from peripheral blood mononuclear cells, collected in the first trimester of pregnancy. These TCRs come from a female donor with multiple sclerosis, enrolled in a pregnancy study.

This rearrangement joins TRBV6-1 to TRBJ1-6; 9 nucleotides agree with TRBD1. This CDR3 region has 15 residues. The germline CDR1 and CDR2 sequences are MNHNS and SASEGT. J lost 9 bases, V lost 3 bases, and 6 bases had no gene match. The CDR3 here is CASSDLGQGSSPLHF. The DNA for the CDR3 is TGTGCCAGCAGTGATCTAGGACAGGGGAGTTCACCCCTCCACTTT.

This rearrangement joins TRBV4-2 to TRBJ1-5; D remains unclear. There are 15 residues in the CDR3. Germline loops: CDR1 LGHNA, CDR2 YNFKEQ. V dropped 3 bases and J dropped 4 bases, with 13 bases sitting between them. CDR3 nucleotides: TGTGCCAGCAGCCACAGTGATGGAGGTAATCAGCCCCAGCATTTT. Protein product: CASSHSDGGNQPQHF.

V and J are TRBV5-6 and TRBJ2-1; TRBD2 aligns across 8 bases. V shed 2 bases and J 6 bases; nucleotides not matched to a gene: 10. CDR1 and CDR2 (germline): SGHDT, YYEEEE. There are 16 residues in the CDR3. Here the CDR3 DNA reads TGTGCCAGCAGCTTTGGAAAAGGCGGGGGGCCCAATGAGCAGTTCTTC. Its protein is CASSFGKGGGPNEQFF. Full variable domain (rest looked up from reference TRBV5-6 and TRBJ2-1): DAGVTQSPTHLIKTRGQQVTLRCSPKSGHDTVSWYQQALGQGPQFIFQYYEEEERQRGNFPDRFSGHQFPNYSSELNVNALLLGDSALYLCASSFGKGGGPNEQFFGPGTRLTVL.

V usage is TRBV9 and J usage is TRBJ2-1, with 10 bases fitting TRBD2. The CDR3 runs 15 residues. V was pared by 4 bases and J by 3 bases, with 4 bases of the junction left unmatched. The germline V gene has CDR1 SGDLS and CDR2 YYNGEE. CDR3 DNA: TGTGCCAGCAGCATCGGGACTAGCGACTACAATGAGCAGTTCTTC. The encoded protein is CASSIGTSDYNEQFF. Full variable domain (remainder filled in from reference TRBV9 and TRBJ2-1): DSGVTQTPKHLITATGQRVTLRCSPRSGDLSVYWYQQSLDQGLQFLIQYYNGEERAKGNILERFSAQQFPDLHSELNLSSLELGDSALYFCASSIGTSDYNEQFFGPGTRLTVL.

Written as DNA, the CDR3 is TGCAGCGTTCCCGGGAGAAGGGAAGCTGGGGCCAACGTCCTGACTTTC. Protein: CSVPGRREAGANVLTF. V usage is TRBV29-1 and J usage is TRBJ2-6, with D maybe TRBD2 (6 bases). This CDR3 spans 16 amino acids. Germline loops: CDR1 SQVTM, CDR2 ANQGSEA. The V and J ends lost 5 bases and 2 bases respectively, with 16 bases between them.

The V and J genes are TRBV6-1 and TRBJ2-2, with D uncertain. The germline V and J ends were trimmed by 4 bases and 6 bases, with 9 bases remaining between them. The length of the CDR3 is 13 residues. In germline, CDR1 is MNHNS, CDR2 SASEGT. This chain's CDR3 is CASSAITSGELFF. Written as DNA, the CDR3 is TGTGCCAGCAGTGCCATTACTTCCGGGGAGCTGTTTTTT.

The chain links TRBV4-1 to TRBJ2-1; 8 nucleotides match TRBD2. The CDR3 length is 16 residues. CDR1 is MGHRA and CDR2 is YSYEKL in the germline V gene. The junction had 8 bases not matched to a gene; V was cut back by 2 bases and J by 5 bases. In DNA, the CDR3 is TGCGCCAGCAGCCAACTCGGGACTAGAGTCCACAATGAGCAGTTCTTC. Its translation: CASSQLGTRVHNEQFF.

The chain links TRBV19 to TRBJ1-1, with a possible D match to TRBD1 (5 bases). This CDR3 contains 13 residues. The V end lost 2 bases, the J end lost 7 bases, and 11 bases lay between the germline ends. CDR1 LNHDA and CDR2 SQIVND come from the germline V gene (reference sequence). DNA for the CDR3: TGTGCCAGTAGTATATCTAGGGACTTTGAAGCTTTCTTT. This codes for CASSISRDFEAFF.

The J gene is TRBJ1-2, the V gene TRBV9, with a weak D call TRBD1 (6 bases). The CDR3 extends over 18 amino acids. The V and J ends lost 3 bases and 0 bases respectively, with 21 bases between them. Germline V gives CDR1 SGDLS, CDR2 YYNGEE. The chain's CDR3 is CASSGRDTLGVANYGYTF. The DNA of the CDR3 is TGTGCCAGCAGCGGACGGGACACTTTAGGGGTAGCTAACTATGGCTACACCTTC.

This rearrangement joins TRBV7-3 to TRBJ2-3; TRBD2 agrees at 7 bases. Germline-derived CDR1 and CDR2 are SGHTA and FQGTGA. The CDR3 has 14 residues. Trimming at V came to 4 bases and at J to 1 base, leaving 2 bases not matched to a gene. The CDR3 loop is CASSSTSGTDTQYF. The CDR3 bases are TGTGCCAGCAGCTCAACTAGCGGCACAGATACGCAGTATTTT.

This clone was seen a handful of times. The rearrangement joins TRBV19 to TRBJ1-4; D ambiguous. The CDR3 consists of 16 residues. CDR1 is LNHDA and CDR2 is SQIVND in the germline V gene (reference sequence). V was trimmed by 3 bases and J by 0 bases, leaving 11 bases between them. In DNA form, the CDR3 reads TGTGCCAGTAGTATGGGTGCGGGCACAACTAATGAAAAACTGTTTTTT. As protein: CASSMGAGTTNEKLFF.

The genes are TRBV30 and TRBJ1-4; tentatively, D is TRBD1 (5 bases). Between the trimmed V and J ends, which lost 2 bases and 8 bases, there was a span of 15 bases. The CDR3 covers 14 residues. Germline V gene data show CDR1 as GTSNPN and CDR2 as SVGIG (reference sequence). For the CDR3, the DNA is TGTGCCTGGAGTCCTCTGGAATGGGGCGAAAAACTGTTTTTT. Encoded protein: CAWSPLEWGEKLFF.

V usage is TRBV20-1 and J usage is TRBJ2-7; D not resolved. Germline-derived CDR1 and CDR2 are DFQATT and SNEGSKA (reference sequence). The CDR3 runs to 11 residues. Trimming shortened V by 0 bases and J by 4 bases, and 4 bases separated the two germline ends. This CDR3 is CSARDHYEQYF. The CDR3, as DNA: TGCAGTGCTAGAGATCATTACGAGCAGTACTTC.

This chain connects TRBV7-8 to TRBJ1-1; a possible D gene is TRBD1 (5 bases). Trimming shortened V by 3 bases and J by 0 bases, and 17 bases separated the two germline ends. CDR3 length: 17 amino acids. Germline values: CDR1 SGHVS, CDR2 FQNEAQ. The CDR3 DNA reads TGTGCCAGCAGCTTCCTCCGTCCGACAGCTATGAACACTGAAGCTTTCTTT. Protein sequence: CASSFLRPTAMNTEAFF.

This chain uses TRBV6-6 with TRBJ2-5; weak D call: TRBD2 (6 bases). Germline-derived CDR1 and CDR2 are MNHNY and SVGAGI (reference sequence). The CDR3 runs 14 residues. Trimming removed 8 bases at V and 6 bases at J, with 19 bases between. CDR3 DNA: TGTGCCAGCCGAAAGCAGGGAGGAACGAAGACCCAGTACTTC. Amino acid sequence: CASRKQGGTKTQYF.

The V call is TRBV10-1, the J call TRBJ2-1, with TRBD2 matching over 10 bases. This CDR3 spans 19 amino acids. Trimming at V came to 3 bases and at J to 0 bases, leaving 11 bases not matched to a gene. Germline CDR1 WNHNN, CDR2 SYGVQD (reference sequence). The CDR3 DNA reads TGCGCCAGCAGTGACTTTAGGGGCCCTAGCGGGAGCTCCTACAATGAGCAGTTCTTC. This translates into CASSDFRGPSGSSYNEQFF.

The V call is TRBV11-3, the J call TRBJ2-2; D is uncertain. This CDR3 comprises 11 residues. CDR1 is SGHNT, CDR2 YENEEA, per germline. V lost 8 bases and J 5 bases, leaving 6 bases between the germline ends. The CDR3 DNA reads TGTGCCAGCTCCGTAACCGGGGAGCTGTTTTTT. The encoded protein is CASSVTGELFF.

This clone was seen a single time. The V gene is TRBV2, the J gene TRBJ1-4; D gene unclear. There are 14 residues in the CDR3. Germline V lookup: CDR1 SNHLY, CDR2 FYNNEI. V lost 0 bases, J lost 10 bases, and 12 bases lay in between. As DNA, the CDR3 is TGTGCCAGCAGTGAAGCGCTTTTAGCGGGAAAACTGTTTTTT. Translation: CASSEALLAGKLFF.

The chain couples TRBV5-1 to TRBJ2-1; D may be TRBD2 (5 bases). This CDR3 contains 14 residues. V lost 0 bases and J 9 bases, leaving 13 bases between the germline ends. The germline CDR1 and CDR2 sequences are SGHRS and YFSETQ. DNA for the CDR3: TGCGCCAGCAGCTTGGAGACCCTTGGGAGTGAGCAGTTCTTC. Its protein is CASSLETLGSEQFF. The full variable domain, in which reference TRBV5-1 and TRBJ2-1 provide the parts outside the CDR3, is KAGVTQTPRYLIKTRGQQVTLSCSPISGHRSVSWYQQTPGQGLQFLFEYFSETQRNKGNFPGRFSGRQFSNSRSEMNVSTLELGDSALYLCASSLETLGSEQFFGPGTRLTVL.

DNA of the CDR3: TGTGCCAGCAACGGACAGATCTACGAGCAGTACTTC. Translated: CASNGQIYEQYF. The chain has TRBV6-1 and TRBJ2-7; tentatively, D is TRBD1 (6 bases). The CDR3 is made up of 12 amino acids. Trimming took 7 bases from V and 3 from J, leaving 10 bases between them. CDR1 and CDR2 (germline): MNHNS, SASEGT.

The chain couples TRBV5-1 to TRBJ2-1; weak D call: TRBD1 (5 bases). CDR1 is SGHRS, CDR2 YFSETQ, per germline. V was trimmed by 4 bases and J by 6 bases, leaving 11 bases between them. The CDR3 contains 13 residues. The CDR3 spells CASSPTVFNEQFF. The CDR3 DNA reads TGCGCCAGCAGCCCGACAGTGTTCAATGAGCAGTTCTTC.

V is TRBV29-1 and J is TRBJ2-7, with 10 bases aligning to TRBD2. This CDR3 contains 16 residues. The V gene end was trimmed by 2 bases and the J gene end by 6 bases; junction bases not matched to a gene: 13. Germline loops: CDR1 SQVTM, CDR2 ANQGSEA. The CDR3 sequence: CSVELSGREITGEQYF. The CDR3 bases are TGCAGCGTTGAATTGAGCGGGAGGGAGATTACGGGCGAGCAGTACTTC.

For the CDR3, the DNA is TGTGCCAGCAGTGAAATCGGACTAGCTTACGAGCAGTACTTC. Residues: CASSEIGLAYEQYF. The V gene is TRBV2, the J gene TRBJ2-7; 8 positions match TRBD2. CDR1 and CDR2 (germline): SNHLY, FYNNEI. This CDR3 spans 14 amino acids. V lost 2 bases to trimming and J lost 4 bases; unmatched junction nucleotides: 4. Drawing the rest from reference TRBV2 and TRBJ2-7, the complete variable domain is EPEVTQTPSHQVTQMGQEVILRCVPISNHLYFYWYRQILGQKVEFLVSFYNNEISEKSEIFDDQFSVERPDGSNFTLKIRSTKLEDSAMYFCASSEIGLAYEQYFGPGTRLTVT.

DNA for the CDR3: TGTGCCAGCAGCCGTTCAGCGGGGGGCGTCACAGATACGCAGTATTTT. It encodes CASSRSAGGVTDTQYF. The chain links TRBV14 to TRBJ2-3, with 9 nucleotides matching TRBD2. V was clipped by 4 bases and J by 2 bases; unmatched bases: 7. Germline V gene data show CDR1 as SGHDN and CDR2 as FVKESK. The CDR3 runs to 16 residues.

This clone showed up just a few times. J is TRBJ1-1 and V is TRBV27; 11 bases are shared with TRBD1. The length of the CDR3 is 16 residues. Germline V gene lookup returns CDR1 MNHEY and CDR2 SMNVEV (reference sequence). V gave up 5 bases and J gave up 2 bases; unmatched junction bases: 7. Here the CDR3 DNA reads TGTGCCAGCAGTATACGGACAGGGGGCTTCAACACTGAAGCTTTCTTT. Translated: CASSIRTGGFNTEAFF.

The rearrangement joins TRBV6-1 to TRBJ2-1, with 10 bases identical to TRBD1. This CDR3 comprises 13 residues. J was trimmed by 9 bases and V by 6 bases; bases with no gene match: 5. CDR1 is MNHNS and CDR2 is SASEGT in the germline V gene. The CDR3 loop is CASSDRGQGEQFF. CDR3 DNA sequence: TGTGCCAGCAGCGACAGGGGGCAGGGTGAGCAGTTCTTC.

V is TRBV7-2 and J is TRBJ1-2, with unresolved D. There are 12 residues in the CDR3. Per the germline V gene, CDR1 is SGHTA and CDR2 is FQGNSA. V was cut by 5 bases and J by 0 bases, with 4 bases left in between. CDR3 bases: TGTGCCAGCAGCCCAGCTAACTATGGCTACACCTTC. It is translated as CASSPANYGYTF.

This chain connects TRBV28 to TRBJ2-5; 7 bases map to TRBD1. V gave up 5 bases and J gave up 5 bases; unmatched junction bases: 8. The germline V gene encodes CDR1 MDHEN and CDR2 SYDVKM. This CDR3 contains 14 residues. The CDR3 bases are TGTGCCAGCAGTCCGGACAGGCTCCACGAGACCCAGTACTTC. This translates into CASSPDRLHETQYF.

The V and J genes are TRBV6-1 and TRBJ2-7, with 7 bases lining up with TRBD1. V dropped 10 bases and J dropped 2; count of bases not matched to a gene: 5. CDR1 and CDR2 from the germline V gene are MNHNS and SASEGT. The CDR3 contains 12 residues. DNA of the CDR3: TGTGCCACCTCCGACAGGGCCTACGAGCAGTACTTC. It is translated as CATSDRAYEQYF.

V and J are TRBV9 and TRBJ2-1, with 8 bases lining up with TRBD2. J lost 6 bases, V lost 3 bases, and 11 bases had no gene match. The CDR3 contains 16 residues. Germline CDR1 SGDLS, CDR2 YYNGEE. This CDR3 is CASSAQTGTRGNEQFF. CDR3 sequence (DNA): TGTGCCAGCAGCGCCCAAACCGGGACTAGGGGCAATGAGCAGTTCTTC.